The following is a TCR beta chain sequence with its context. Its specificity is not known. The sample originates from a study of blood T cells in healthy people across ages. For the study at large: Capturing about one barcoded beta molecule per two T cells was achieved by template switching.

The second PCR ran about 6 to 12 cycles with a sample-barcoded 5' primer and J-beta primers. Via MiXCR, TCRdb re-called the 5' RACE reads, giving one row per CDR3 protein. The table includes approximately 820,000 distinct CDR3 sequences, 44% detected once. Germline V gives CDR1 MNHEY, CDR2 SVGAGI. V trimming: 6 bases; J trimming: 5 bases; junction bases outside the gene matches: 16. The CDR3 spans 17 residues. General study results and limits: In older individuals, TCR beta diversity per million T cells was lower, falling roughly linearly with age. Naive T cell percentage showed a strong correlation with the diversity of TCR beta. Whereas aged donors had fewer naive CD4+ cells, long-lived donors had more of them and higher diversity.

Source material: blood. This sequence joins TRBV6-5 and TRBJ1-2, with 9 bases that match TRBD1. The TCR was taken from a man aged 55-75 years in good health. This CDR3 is CASSLSLSGTGTYGYTF. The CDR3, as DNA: TGTGCCAGCAGCTTATCACTAAGCGGGACAGGGACTTATGGCTACACCTTC.